The subject of this entry is one T cell receptor (beta chain). The CDR3 is made up of 15 amino acids. With 6 bases removed from V and 5 bases from J, the gap between germline ends came to 19 bases. CDR1 is MNHEY and CDR2 is SVGAGI in the germline V gene. These data belong to a study of blood T cell repertoires in COVID-19. Whole-study context: The origin of the acute and convalescent COVID-19 samples was the United States, Italy and Spain. The analysed material was cDNA or gDNA that came from T cells, B-cell-depleted T cells, or PBMCs.

Original handling: Amplifying reference gene primers gave estimates of nucleated cell counts. Assay: immunoSEQ multiplex PCR; the TCRdb copy retains only in-frame clones and omits some. That table is the source of V, J and clone size, and D and trimming were worked out from the DNA. Of 90,000 to 130,000 clones detected, around three quarters appear once; the ten largest clones hold under 10%. The chain combines TRBV6-5 with TRBJ1-2; TRBD1 is a possible D gene (6 bases). The sample taken for sequencing was peripheral blood. This sequence originates from a woman in her sixties with acute or convalescent COVID-19. The CDR3 region is CASSEREGRGYGYTF. DNA of the CDR3: TGTGCCAGCAGCGAGAGGGAGGGTAGGGGGTATGGCTACACCTTC.